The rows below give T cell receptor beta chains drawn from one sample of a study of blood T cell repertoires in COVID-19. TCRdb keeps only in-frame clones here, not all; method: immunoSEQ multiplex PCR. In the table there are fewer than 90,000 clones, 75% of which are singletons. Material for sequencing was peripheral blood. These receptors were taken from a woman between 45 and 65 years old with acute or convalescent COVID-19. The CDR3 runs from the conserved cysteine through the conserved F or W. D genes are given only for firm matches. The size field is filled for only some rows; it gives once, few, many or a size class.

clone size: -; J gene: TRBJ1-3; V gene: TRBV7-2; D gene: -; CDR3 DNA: TGTGCCAGCAGCTTTCAAAGGGGTGGAAACACCATATATTTT; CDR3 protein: CASSFQRGGNTIYF
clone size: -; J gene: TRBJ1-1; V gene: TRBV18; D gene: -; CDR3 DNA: TGTGCCAGCTCCGGGGGTTTGGACACTGAAGCTTTCTTT; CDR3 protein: CASSGGLDTEAFF
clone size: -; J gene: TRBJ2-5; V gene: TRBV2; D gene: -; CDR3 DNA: TGTGCCAGCAGTTTCGGACAGCCTCTCGGGGAGACCCAGTACTTC; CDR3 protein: CASSFGQPLGETQYF
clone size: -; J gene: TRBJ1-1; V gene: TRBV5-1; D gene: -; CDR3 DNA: TGCGCCAGTCGACTTGCCGGAGCCATGAACACTGAAGCTTTCTTT; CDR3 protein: CASRLAGAMNTEAFF
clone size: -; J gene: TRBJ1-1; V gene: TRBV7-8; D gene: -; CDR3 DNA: TGTGCCAGCAGCTTTACGGACAGACTGAACACTGAAGCTTTCTTT; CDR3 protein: CASSFTDRLNTEAFF
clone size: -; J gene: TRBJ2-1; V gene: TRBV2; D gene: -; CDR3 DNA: TGTGCCAGCAGTGAATCATACAATGAGCAGTTCTTC; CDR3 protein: CASSESYNEQFF
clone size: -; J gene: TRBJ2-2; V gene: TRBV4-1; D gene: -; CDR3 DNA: TGCGCCAGCAGCCAATTACAGGGCGTCGGTATCGGGGAGCTGTTTTTT; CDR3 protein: CASSQLQGVGIGELFF
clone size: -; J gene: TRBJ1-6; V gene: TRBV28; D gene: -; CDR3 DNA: TGTGCCAGCAGTGTCGGGGGGTCCTATAATTCACCCCTCCACTTT; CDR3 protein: CASSVGGSYNSPLHF
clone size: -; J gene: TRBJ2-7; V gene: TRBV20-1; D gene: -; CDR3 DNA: TGCAGTGCTAGAGATGCCCCTAAACAGTACTTC; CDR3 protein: CSARDAPKQYF
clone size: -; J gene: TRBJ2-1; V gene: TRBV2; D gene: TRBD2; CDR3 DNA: TGTGCCAGCAGACCCCAGCGGGGGGGAAATGAGCAGTTCTTC; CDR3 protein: CASRPQRGGNEQFF
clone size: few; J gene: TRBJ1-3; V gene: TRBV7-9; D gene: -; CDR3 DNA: TGTGCCAGCACCGTAGGGGGGGGCACGAGTGGAAACACCATATATTTT; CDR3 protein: CASTVGGGTSGNTIYF
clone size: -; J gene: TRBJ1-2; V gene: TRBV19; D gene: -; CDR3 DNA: TGTGCCAGTAGGACGGACAGAACTTTTAACTATGGCTACACCTTC; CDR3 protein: CASRTDRTFNYGYTF
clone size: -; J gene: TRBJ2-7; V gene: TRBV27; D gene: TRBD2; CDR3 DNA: TGTGCCAGCAGTTTCCGGGAGGCGGGCTACGAGCAGTACTTC; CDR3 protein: CASSFREAGYEQYF
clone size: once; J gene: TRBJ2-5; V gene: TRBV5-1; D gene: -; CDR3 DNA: TGCGCCAGCAGCTTCACAGGGTGGCAAGAGACCCAGTACTTC; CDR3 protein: CASSFTGWQETQYF
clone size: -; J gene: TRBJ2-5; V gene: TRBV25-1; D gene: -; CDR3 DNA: TGTGCCAGCAGTAACGAGGGTTGGGGCCAAGAGACCCAGTACTTC; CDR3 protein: CASSNEGWGQETQYF
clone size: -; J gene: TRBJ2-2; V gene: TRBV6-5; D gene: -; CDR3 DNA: TGTGCCAGCAGTTATAGTGCCACCGGGGAGCTGTTTTTT; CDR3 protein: CASSYSATGELFF
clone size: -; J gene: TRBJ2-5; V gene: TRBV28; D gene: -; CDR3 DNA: TGTGCCAGCAGTACCCTGCAATTCACCTCGGGAGAGACCCAGTACTTC; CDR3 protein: CASSTLQFTSGETQYF
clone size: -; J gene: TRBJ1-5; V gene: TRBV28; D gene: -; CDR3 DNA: TGTGCCAGCAGTTTATTCAGGATCCGGCAGGGCTTAGGCAATCAGCCCCAGCATTTT; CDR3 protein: CASSLFRIRQGLGNQPQHF
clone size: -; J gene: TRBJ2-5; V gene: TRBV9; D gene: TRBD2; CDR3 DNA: TGTGCCAGCAGCGTAGGGGCGAGGGAGGGGGAGACCCAGTACTTC; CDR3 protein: CASSVGAREGETQYF
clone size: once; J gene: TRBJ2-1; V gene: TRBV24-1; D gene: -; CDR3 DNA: TGTGCCACCAGTGGTGCTCACAACGATTACAATGAGCAGTTCTTC; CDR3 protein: CATSGAHNDYNEQFF
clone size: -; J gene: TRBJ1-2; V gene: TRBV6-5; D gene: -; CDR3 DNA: TGTGCCAGCAGCTTTTCAGGGAAGGGCGGCTACACCTTC; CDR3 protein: CASSFSGKGGYTF
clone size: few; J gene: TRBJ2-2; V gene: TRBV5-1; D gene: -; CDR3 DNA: TGCGCCAGCAGCTTGGTACAGGGCGGCACCGGGGAGCTGTTTTTT; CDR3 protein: CASSLVQGGTGELFF
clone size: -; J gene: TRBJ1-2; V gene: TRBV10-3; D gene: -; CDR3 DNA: TGTGCCATCAGTCAAGTAGGGGCAGGGTTGGACTATGGCTACACCTTC; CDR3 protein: CAISQVGAGLDYGYTF
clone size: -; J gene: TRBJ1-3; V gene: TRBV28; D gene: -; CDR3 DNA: TGTGCCAGCAGAACAGCACACTCTGGAAACACCATATATTTT; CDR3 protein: CASRTAHSGNTIYF
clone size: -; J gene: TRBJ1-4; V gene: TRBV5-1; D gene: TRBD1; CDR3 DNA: TGCGCCAGCAGCAGAGACAGGGACTTTAATGAAAAACTGTTTTTT; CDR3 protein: CASSRDRDFNEKLFF
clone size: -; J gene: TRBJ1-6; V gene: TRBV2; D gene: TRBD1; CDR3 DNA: TGTGCCAGCAGTGTAGTAGGGACAGGGATTAATTCACCCCTCCACTTT; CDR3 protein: CASSVVGTGINSPLHF
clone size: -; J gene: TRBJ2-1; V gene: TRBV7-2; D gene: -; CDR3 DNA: TGTGCCAGCAGCCGGGGACTCCTAGGGTTAGATGAGCAGTTCTTC; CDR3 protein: CASSRGLLGLDEQFF
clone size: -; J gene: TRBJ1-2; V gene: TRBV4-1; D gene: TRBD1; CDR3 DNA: TGCGCCAGCAGCCAACCCCTGGACAGGGATCGTGACTACACCTTC; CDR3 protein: CASSQPLDRDRDYTF
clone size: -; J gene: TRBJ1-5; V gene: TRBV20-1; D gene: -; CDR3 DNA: TGCAGTGCTAGTTCGTACGGGGTGAGCAATCAGCCCCAGCATTTT; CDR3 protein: CSASSYGVSNQPQHF
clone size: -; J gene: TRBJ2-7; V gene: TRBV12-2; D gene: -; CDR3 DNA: TGTGCAAGTCGCTTATCTAGCTACGAGCAGTACTTC; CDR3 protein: CASRLSSYEQYF
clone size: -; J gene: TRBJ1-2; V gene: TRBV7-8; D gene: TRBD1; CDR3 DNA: TGTGCCAGCAGCCCGTACCTCGGGACAGCGTATGGCTACACCTTC; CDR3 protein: CASSPYLGTAYGYTF
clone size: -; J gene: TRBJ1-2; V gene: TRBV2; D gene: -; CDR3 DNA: TGTGCCAGCAGTGGCCTCTTGGAGGCGGCTGGCTACACCTTC; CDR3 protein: CASSGLLEAAGYTF
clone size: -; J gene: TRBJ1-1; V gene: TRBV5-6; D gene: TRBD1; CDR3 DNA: TGTGCCAGCAGCCCCCTGGACAGGGAAGGGACTGAAGCTTTCTTT; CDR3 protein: CASSPLDREGTEAFF
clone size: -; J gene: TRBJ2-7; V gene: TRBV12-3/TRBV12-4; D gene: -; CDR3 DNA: TGTGCCAGCAGTTTCGCCGACAGCTACGAGCAGTACTTC; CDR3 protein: CASSFADSYEQYF
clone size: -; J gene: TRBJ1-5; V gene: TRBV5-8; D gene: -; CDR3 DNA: TGTGCCAGCAGCTTGGGTGGGGGCCGACAGCCCCAGCATTTT; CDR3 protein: CASSLGGGRQPQHF
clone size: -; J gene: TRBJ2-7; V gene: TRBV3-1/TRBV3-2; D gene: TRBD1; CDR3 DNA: TGTGCCAGCAGCCGTACATCGACAGGGCGATTTACCTACGAGCAGTACTTC; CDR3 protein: CASSRTSTGRFTYEQYF
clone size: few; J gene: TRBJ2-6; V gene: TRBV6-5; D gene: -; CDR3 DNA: TGTGCCAGCAGCTCGACTCGATCTGGGGCCAACGTCCTGACTTTC; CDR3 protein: CASSSTRSGANVLTF
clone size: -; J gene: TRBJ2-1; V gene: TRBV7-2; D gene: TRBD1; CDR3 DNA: TGTGCCAGCAGCTTAAGAGGGGGCCGATACAATGAGCAGTTCTTC; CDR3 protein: CASSLRGGRYNEQFF
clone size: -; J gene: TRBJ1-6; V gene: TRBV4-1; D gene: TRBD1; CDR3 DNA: TGCGCCAGCAGCCAAGAAGCTGCCAGGGGGACTTCACCCCTCCACTTT; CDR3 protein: CASSQEAARGTSPLHF
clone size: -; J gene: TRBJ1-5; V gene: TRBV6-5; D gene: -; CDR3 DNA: TGTGCCAGCAGTTCCAGCAGGGTTGGACCCCAGCATTTT; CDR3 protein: CASSSSRVGPQHF
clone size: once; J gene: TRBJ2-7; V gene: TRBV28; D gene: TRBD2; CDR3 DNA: TGTGCCAGCAGCATAACAGCGGGGGGCCCGTTCGAGCAGTACTTC; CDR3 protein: CASSITAGGPFEQYF
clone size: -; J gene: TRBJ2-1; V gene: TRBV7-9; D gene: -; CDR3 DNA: TGTGCCAGCAGCTCCGGGATAGGTTTCTACAATGAGCAGTTCTTC; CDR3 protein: CASSSGIGFYNEQFF
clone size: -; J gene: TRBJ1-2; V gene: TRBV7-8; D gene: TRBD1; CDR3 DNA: TGTGCCAGCAGCTCTGACCGACAGGGGGGGAACTATGGCTACACCTTC; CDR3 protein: CASSSDRQGGNYGYTF
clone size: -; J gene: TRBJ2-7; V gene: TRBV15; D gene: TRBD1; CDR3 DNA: TGTGCCACCAGCAGAGAATCTGGGACAGGGGGCTACGAGCAGTACTTC; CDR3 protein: CATSRESGTGGYEQYF
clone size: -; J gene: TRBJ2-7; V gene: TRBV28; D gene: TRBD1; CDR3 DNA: TGTGCCAGCAGCCGGACAGGGGTCCTATACGAGCAGTACTTC; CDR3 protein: CASSRTGVLYEQYF
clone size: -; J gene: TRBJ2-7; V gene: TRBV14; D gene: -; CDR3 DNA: TGTGCCAGCAGCCAAGACGGGCGGGGGCCCTCCTACGAGCAGTACTTC; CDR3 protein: CASSQDGRGPSYEQYF
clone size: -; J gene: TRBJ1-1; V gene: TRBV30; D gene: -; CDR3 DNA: TGTGCCTGGAGACTTCGGGGGATAACCACTGAAGCTTTCTTT; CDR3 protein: CAWRLRGITTEAFF
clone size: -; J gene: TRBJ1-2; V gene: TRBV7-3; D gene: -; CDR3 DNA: TGTGCCAGCAGCTCGGGGGGGTGGGGCTACACCTTC; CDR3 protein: CASSSGGWGYTF
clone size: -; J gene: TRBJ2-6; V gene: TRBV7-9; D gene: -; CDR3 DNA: TGTGCCAGCAGCGCCCAGGGATTTGGGGCCAACGTCCTGACTTTC; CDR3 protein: CASSAQGFGANVLTF
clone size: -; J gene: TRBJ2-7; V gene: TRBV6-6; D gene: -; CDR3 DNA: TGTGCCAGCAGTTACGACAAACAAGCCTACGAGCAGTACTTC; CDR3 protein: CASSYDKQAYEQYF
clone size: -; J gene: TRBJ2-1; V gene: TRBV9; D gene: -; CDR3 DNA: TGTGCCAGCAGCGGACAGTACAATGAGCAGTTCTTC; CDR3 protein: CASSGQYNEQFF
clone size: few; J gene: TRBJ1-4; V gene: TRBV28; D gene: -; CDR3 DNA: TGTGCCAGCAGTTTAGTAAGCAGGCCCTATCAGGAAAAACTGTTTTTT; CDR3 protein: CASSLVSRPYQEKLFF
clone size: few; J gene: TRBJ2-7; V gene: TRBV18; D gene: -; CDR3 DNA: TGTGCCAGCTCACTCGGGATAAACGACGAGCAGTACTTC; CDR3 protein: CASSLGINDEQYF
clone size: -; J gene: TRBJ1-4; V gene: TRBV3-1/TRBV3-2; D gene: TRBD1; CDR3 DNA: TGTGCCAGCAGCCAAGGGGGACAGATCAGTAGGGAAAAACTGTTTTTT; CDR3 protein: CASSQGGQISREKLFF